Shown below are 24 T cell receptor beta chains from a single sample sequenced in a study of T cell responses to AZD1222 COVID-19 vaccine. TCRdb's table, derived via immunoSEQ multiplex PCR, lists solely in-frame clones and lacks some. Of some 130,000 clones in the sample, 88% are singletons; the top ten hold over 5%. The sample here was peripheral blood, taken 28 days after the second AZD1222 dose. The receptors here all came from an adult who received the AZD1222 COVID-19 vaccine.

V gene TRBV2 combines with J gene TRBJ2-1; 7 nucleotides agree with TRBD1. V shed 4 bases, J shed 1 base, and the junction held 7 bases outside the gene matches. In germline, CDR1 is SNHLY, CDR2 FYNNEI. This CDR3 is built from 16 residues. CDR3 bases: TGTGCCAGCAGTGCCCTGACAGGGTATTCCTACAATGAGCAGTTCTTC. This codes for CASSALTGYSYNEQFF.

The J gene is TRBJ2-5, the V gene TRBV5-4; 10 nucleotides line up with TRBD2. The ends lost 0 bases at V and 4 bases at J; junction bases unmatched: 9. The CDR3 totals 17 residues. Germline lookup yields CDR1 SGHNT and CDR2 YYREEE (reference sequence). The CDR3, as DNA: TGTGCCAGCAGCTTGGGTTCGGTAGCGGGAGGAACAGAGACCCAGTACTTC. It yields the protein CASSLGSVAGGTETQYF.

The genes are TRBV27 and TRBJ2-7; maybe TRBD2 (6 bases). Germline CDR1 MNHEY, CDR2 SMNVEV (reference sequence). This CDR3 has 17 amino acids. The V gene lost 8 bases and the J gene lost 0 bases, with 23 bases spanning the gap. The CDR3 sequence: CASRPRGLPRTSYEQYF. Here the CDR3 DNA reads TGTGCCAGCCGACCCCGGGGACTCCCTCGGACCTCCTACGAGCAGTACTTC.

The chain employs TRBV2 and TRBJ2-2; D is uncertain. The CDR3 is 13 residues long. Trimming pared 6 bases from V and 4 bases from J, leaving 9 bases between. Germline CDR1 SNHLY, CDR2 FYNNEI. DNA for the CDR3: TGTGCCAGCAGACAAACAATCACCGGGGAGCTGTTTTTT. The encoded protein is CASRQTITGELFF.

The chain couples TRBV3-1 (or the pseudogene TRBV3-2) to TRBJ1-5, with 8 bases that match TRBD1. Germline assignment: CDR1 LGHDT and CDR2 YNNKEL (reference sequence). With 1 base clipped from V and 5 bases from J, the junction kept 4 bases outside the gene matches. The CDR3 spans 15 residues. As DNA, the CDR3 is TGTGCCAGCAGCCAAGGGTCAGGGGGCTATCAGCCCCAGCATTTT. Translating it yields CASSQGSGGYQPQHF.

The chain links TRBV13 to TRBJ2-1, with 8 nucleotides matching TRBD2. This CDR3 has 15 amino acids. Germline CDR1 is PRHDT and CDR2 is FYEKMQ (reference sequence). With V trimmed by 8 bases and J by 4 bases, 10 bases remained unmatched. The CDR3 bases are TGTGCCAGCTCTGGGGGTAGCGGGATATACAATGAGCAGTTCTTC. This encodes CASSGGSGIYNEQFF.

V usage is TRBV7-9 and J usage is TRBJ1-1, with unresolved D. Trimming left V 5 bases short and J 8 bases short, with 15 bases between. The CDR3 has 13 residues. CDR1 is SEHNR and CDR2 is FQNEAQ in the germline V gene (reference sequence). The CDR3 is CASSPDFEAEAFF. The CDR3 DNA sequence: TGTGCCAGCAGCCCGGACTTCGAAGCGGAAGCTTTCTTT.

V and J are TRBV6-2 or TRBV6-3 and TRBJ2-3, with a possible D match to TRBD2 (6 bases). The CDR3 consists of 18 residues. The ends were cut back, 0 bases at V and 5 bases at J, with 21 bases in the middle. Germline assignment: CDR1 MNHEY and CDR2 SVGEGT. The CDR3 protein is CASSYSIPAGYSGDTQYF. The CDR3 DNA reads TGTGCCAGCAGTTACTCGATTCCGGCGGGGTATTCCGGAGATACGCAGTATTTT.

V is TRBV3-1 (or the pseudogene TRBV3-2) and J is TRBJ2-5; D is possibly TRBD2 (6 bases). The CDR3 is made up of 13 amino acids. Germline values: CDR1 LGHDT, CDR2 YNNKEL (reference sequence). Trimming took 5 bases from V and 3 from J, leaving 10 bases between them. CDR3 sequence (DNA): TGTGCCAGCAGCAAGCGACTAGAAGAGACCCAGTACTTC. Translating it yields CASSKRLEETQYF.

The CDR3 nucleotides are TGTGCCAGCAGTGTCGACGGACCCAATTCACCCCTCCACTTT. Protein product: CASSVDGPNSPLHF. This rearrangement joins TRBV2 to TRBJ1-6, with D uncertain. Trimming cost V 4 bases and J 7 bases, with 11 bases left between them. Germline CDR1 and CDR2: SNHLY and FYNNEI. The length of the CDR3 is 14 residues.

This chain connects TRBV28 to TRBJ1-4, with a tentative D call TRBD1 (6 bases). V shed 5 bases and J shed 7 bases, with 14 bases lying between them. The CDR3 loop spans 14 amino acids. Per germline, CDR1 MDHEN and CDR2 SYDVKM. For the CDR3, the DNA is TGTGCCAGCAGTCCACAGGGTTCGGGTGAAAAACTGTTTTTT. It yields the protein CASSPQGSGEKLFF.

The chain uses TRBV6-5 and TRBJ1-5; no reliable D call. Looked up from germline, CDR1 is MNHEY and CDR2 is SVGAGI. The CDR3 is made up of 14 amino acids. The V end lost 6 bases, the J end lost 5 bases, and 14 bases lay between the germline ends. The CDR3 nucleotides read TGTGCCAGCAGCCCCGGGGTGACTCATCAGCCCCAGCATTTT. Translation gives CASSPGVTHQPQHF.

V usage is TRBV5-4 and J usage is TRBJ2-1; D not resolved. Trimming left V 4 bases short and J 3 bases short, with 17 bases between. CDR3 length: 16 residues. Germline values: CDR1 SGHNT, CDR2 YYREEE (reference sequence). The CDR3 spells CASSVGYSGFYNEQFF. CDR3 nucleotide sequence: TGTGCCAGCAGCGTGGGCTACAGTGGCTTCTACAATGAGCAGTTCTTC.

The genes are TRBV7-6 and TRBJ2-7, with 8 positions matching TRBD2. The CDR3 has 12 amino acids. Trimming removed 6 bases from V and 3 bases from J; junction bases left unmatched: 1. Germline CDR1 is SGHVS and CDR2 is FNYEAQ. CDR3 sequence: CASSRGGYEQYF. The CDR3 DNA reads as TGTGCCAGCAGTCGGGGGGGCTACGAGCAGTACTTC.

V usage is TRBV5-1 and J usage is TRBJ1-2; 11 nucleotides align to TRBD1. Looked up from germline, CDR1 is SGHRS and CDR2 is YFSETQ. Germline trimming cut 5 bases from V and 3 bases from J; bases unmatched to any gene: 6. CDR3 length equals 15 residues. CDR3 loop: CASSFWTGGDYGYTF. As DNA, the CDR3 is TGCGCCAGCAGTTTTTGGACAGGGGGCGACTATGGCTACACCTTC.

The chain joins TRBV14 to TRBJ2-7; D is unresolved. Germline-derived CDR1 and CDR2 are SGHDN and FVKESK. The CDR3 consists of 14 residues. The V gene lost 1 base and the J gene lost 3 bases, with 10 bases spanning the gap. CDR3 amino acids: CASSQGLIGYEQYF. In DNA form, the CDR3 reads TGTGCCAGCAGCCAAGGGTTAATCGGCTACGAGCAGTACTTC.

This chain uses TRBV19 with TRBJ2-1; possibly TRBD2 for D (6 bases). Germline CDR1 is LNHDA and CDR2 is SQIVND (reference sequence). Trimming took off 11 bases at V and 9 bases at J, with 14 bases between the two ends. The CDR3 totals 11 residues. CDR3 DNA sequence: TGTGCCCGTCCGGGACTTCTTGAGCAGTTCTTC. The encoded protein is CARPGLLEQFF.

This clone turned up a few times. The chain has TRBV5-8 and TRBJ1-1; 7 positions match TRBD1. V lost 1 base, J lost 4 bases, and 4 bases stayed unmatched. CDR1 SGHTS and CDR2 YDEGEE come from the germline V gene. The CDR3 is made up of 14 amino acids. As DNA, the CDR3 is TGTGCCAGCAGCTTGCCAGGGGGGGGCACTGAAGCTTTCTTT. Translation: CASSLPGGGTEAFF.

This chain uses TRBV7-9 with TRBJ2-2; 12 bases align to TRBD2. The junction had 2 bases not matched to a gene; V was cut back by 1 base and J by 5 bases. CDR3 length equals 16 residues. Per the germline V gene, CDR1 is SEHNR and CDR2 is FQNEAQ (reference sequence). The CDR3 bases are TGTGCCAGCAGCTTAGTACTAGCGGGAGGTACCGGGGAGCTGTTTTTT. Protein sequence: CASSLVLAGGTGELFF.

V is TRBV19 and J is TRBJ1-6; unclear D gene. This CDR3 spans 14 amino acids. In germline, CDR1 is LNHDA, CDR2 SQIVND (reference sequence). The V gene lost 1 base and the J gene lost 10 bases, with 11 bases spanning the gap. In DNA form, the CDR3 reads TGTGCCAGTAGTATAGGATCAGGAGGATCACCCCTCCACTTT. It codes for CASSIGSGGSPLHF.

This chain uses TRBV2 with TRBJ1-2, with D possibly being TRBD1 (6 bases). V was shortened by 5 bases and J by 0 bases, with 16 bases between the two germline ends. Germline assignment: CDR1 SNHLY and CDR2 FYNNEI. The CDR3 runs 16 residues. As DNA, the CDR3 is TGTGCCAGCAGTCTTCCCCCCGGACAGCCTAACTATGGCTACACCTTC. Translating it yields CASSLPPGQPNYGYTF.

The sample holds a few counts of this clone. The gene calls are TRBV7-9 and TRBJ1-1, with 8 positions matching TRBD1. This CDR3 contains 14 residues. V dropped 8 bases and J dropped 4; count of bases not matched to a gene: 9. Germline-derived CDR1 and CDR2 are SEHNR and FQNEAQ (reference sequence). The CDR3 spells CASYRGTGVTEAFF. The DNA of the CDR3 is TGTGCCAGCTATCGGGGGACAGGAGTCACTGAAGCTTTCTTT.

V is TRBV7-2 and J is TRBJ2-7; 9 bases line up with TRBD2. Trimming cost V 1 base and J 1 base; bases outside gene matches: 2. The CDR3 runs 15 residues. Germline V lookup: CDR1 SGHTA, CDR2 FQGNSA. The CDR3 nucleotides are TGTGCCAGCAGCTTAGTAGCGGGGGCGTCCTACGAGCAGTACTTC. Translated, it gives CASSLVAGASYEQYF. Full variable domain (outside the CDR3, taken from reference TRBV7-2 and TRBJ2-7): GAGVSQSPSNKVTEKGKDVELRCDPISGHTALYWYRQSLGQGLEFLIYFQGNSAPDKSGLPSDRFSAERTGGSVSTLTIQRTQQEDSAVYLCASSLVAGASYEQYFGPGTRLTVT.

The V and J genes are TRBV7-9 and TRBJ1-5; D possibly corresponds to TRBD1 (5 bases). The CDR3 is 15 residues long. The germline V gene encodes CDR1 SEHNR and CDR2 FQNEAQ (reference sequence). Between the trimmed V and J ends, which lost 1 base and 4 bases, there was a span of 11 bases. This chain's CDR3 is CASSLVGGGNQPQHF. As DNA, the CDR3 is TGTGCCAGCAGCTTAGTGGGTGGGGGGAATCAGCCCCAGCATTTT.